Presented here are 2 T cell receptor beta chains from one specimen sequenced in a study of blood T cells in healthy people across ages. A J-beta primer mix and a sample-barcoded 5' primer were used in a second PCR of about 7 to 12 cycles. TCRdb re-called the 5' RACE reads with MiXCR, one entry per CDR3 protein. The table lists hundreds of thousands of distinct CDR3 sequences, roughly 43% of them singletons, with 25% to 35% in the top ten. Sample: blood. The origin of the receptors is a man older than 75 in good health.

This chain links TRBV20-1 with TRBJ1-2; possible D gene TRBD1, 5 bases. The germline V gene encodes CDR1 DFQATT and CDR2 SNEGSKA (reference sequence). Between the trimmed V and J ends, which lost 5 bases and 9 bases, there was a span of 16 bases. The CDR3 extends over 12 amino acids. The CDR3 coding sequence is TGCAGTGCTGGGGGAGTCTCTGCTTGCTACACCTTC. Translated, it gives CSAGGVSACYTF.

This clonotype was counted only a few times. This chain uses TRBV7-2 with TRBJ2-5; the D call may be TRBD1 or TRBD2 (7 bases each). The CDR3 runs to 16 residues. Germline lookup yields CDR1 SGHTA and CDR2 FQGNSA. Trimming stripped 0 bases from V and 5 bases from J, with 16 bases between. In nucleotides, the CDR3 is TGTGCCAGCAGCTTAGCCAGGGGGGGGGCCGGTGAGACCCAGTACTTC. This encodes CASSLARGGAGETQYF.